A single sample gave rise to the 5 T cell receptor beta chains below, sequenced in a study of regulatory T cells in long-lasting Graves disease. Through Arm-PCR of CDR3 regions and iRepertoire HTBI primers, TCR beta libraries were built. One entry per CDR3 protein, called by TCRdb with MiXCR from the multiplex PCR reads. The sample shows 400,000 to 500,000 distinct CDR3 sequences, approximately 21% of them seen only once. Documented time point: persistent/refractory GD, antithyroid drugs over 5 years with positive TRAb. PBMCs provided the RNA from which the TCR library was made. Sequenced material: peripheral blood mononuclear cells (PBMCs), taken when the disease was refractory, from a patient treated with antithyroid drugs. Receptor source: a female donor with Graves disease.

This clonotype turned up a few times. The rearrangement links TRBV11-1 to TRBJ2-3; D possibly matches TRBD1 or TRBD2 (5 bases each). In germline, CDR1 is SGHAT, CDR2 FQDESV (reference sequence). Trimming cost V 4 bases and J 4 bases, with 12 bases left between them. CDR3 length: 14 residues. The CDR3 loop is CASSSEMGADTQYF. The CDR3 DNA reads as TGTGCCAGCAGCTCCGAGATGGGGGCAGATACGCAGTATTTT.

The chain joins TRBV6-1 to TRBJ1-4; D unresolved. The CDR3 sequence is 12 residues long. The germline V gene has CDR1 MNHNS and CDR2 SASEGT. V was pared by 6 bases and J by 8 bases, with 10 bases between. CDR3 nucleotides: TGTGCCAGCAGGGCAGGAAGAGAAAAACTGTTTTTT. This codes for CASRAGREKLFF.

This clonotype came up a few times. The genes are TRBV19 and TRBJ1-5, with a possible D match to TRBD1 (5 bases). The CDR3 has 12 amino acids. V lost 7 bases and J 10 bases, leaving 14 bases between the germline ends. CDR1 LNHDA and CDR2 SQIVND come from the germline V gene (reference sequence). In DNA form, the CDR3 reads TGTGCCAGTAACACAGGTTACCGTCCCCAGCATTTT. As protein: CASNTGYRPQHF. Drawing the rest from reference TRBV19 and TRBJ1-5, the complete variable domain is DGGITQSPKYLFRKEGQNVTLSCEQNLNHDAMYWYRQDPGQGLRLIYYSQIVNDFQKGDIAEGYSVSREKKESFPLTVTSAQKNPTAFYLCASNTGYRPQHFGDGTRLSIL.

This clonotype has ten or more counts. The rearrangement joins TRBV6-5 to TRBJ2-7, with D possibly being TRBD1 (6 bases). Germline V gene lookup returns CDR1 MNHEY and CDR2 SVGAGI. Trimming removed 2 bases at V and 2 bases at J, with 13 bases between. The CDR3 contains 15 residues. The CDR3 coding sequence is TGTGCCAGCAGTTACGCTTCAGGGGAAACCTACGAGCAGTACTTC. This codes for CASSYASGETYEQYF.

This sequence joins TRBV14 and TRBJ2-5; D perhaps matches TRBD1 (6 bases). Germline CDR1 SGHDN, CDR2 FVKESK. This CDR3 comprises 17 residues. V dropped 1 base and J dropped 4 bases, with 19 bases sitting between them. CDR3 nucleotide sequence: TGTGCCAGCAGCCAAGTTTCGGCCAGCCCCAGGGGAGAGACCCAGTACTTC. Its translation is CASSQVSASPRGETQYF.